This TCR beta chain was profiled in a study of patients and donors after allogeneic stem cell transplantation. This clonotype occurred many times. From the RT-PCR reads, TCRdb called clonotypes with MiXCR, one entry per CDR3 protein. The sample holds over 150,000 distinct CDR3 sequences, over 25% seen once. The CDR3 sequence is 12 residues long. Germline trimming cut 6 bases from V and 8 bases from J; bases unmatched to any gene: 4. Germline V gene sequence: CDR1 SQVTM, CDR2 ANQGSEA. Sequencing was carried out using blood, either unsorted or a sorted T cell fraction (not recorded which). This receptor was obtained from a human donor who was either an allogeneic HSCT recipient or a stem cell or donor lymphocyte infusion donor (not recorded which). It is not recorded whose cells these are; they may come from a transplant donor. V is TRBV29-1 and J is TRBJ2-1; 10 bases match TRBD2. DNA for the CDR3: TGCAGCGTGTCTAGCGGGAGCTATGAGCAGTTCTTC. This codes for CSVSSGSYEQFF.